What follows are 25 T cell receptor beta chains derived from one specimen sequenced in a study of cytomegalovirus exposure and HLA in healthy donors. Researchers ran the PCR with 60 Vbeta and 13 Jbeta primers. The data were produced by immunoSEQ multiplex PCR, yet TCRdb's version contains in-frame clones alone and is incomplete. The sample contains some 130,000 clones, 60% to 85% of which appear only once. The sequencing input was PBMCs. These TCRs come from a female donor in good health and CMV-seropositive.

This chain joins TRBV4-1 and TRBJ2-1, with D maybe TRBD2 (7 bases). Trimming cost V 4 bases and J 6 bases, with 31 bases left between them. Germline V gene sequence: CDR1 MGHRA, CDR2 YSYEKL. The CDR3 runs 20 residues. CDR3 residues: CASSRLERGGYRSPSNEQFF. The CDR3 DNA is TGCGCCAGCAGCCGGCTTGAGAGGGGGGGCTACCGGTCCCCTTCCAATGAGCAGTTCTTC.

In this sample, this clone turned up once. The V and J genes are TRBV6-1 and TRBJ2-5; weak D call: TRBD2 (6 bases). With the DNA end fitting TRBJ2-7 better, the J assignment may be wrong. This CDR3 has 17 amino acids. The germline V gene has CDR1 MNHNS and CDR2 SASEGT. The DNA for the CDR3 is TGTGCCAGCAGTGAAGCGCTTCGAGCGGGTACCCCCTACGAGCAGTACTTC. Translating gives CASSEALRAGTPYEQYF.

J is TRBJ1-1 and V is TRBV10-2; 9 positions agree with TRBD1. After removal of 4 bases from V and 1 base from J, the junction contained 4 bases not matched to a gene. The germline CDR1 and CDR2 sequences are WSHSY and SAAADI. The CDR3 has 15 amino acids. The CDR3: CASSGTGEGNTEAFF. In nucleotides, the CDR3 is TGCGCCAGCAGTGGGACAGGGGAGGGGAACACTGAAGCTTTCTTT.

The chain combines TRBV9 with TRBJ1-2; 9 bases fit TRBD1. Germline V gene lookup returns CDR1 SGDLS and CDR2 YYNGEE. The CDR3 sequence is 16 residues long. Trimming removed 1 base from V and 3 bases from J; junction bases left unmatched: 7. The CDR3 loop is CASSVRQGGADYGYTF. In DNA, the CDR3 is TGTGCCAGCAGCGTAAGACAGGGGGGCGCCGACTATGGCTACACCTTC.

The chain combines TRBV5-4 with TRBJ2-1, with 9 bases aligning to TRBD1. The CDR3 is made up of 15 amino acids. The germline V gene has CDR1 SGHNT and CDR2 YYREEE (reference sequence). V lost 4 bases, J lost 7 bases, and 9 bases stayed unmatched. In DNA, the CDR3 is TGTGCCAGCAGCACGCGGGACAGGGAAATGAATGAGCAGTTCTTC. This translates into CASSTRDREMNEQFF.

This sequence joins TRBV2 and TRBJ2-1; 10 nucleotides line up with TRBD2. V lost 7 bases and J lost 6; bases outside the gene matches: 6. Germline V gives CDR1 SNHLY, CDR2 FYNNEI. This CDR3 contains 14 residues. The CDR3 region has the DNA TGTGCCAGCATCAGGACTAGCGGAGGCAATGAGCAGTTCTTC. This codes for CASIRTSGGNEQFF.

This rearrangement joins TRBV28 to TRBJ1-2; tentatively, D is TRBD1 (6 bases). This CDR3 has 15 residues. V lost 7 bases to trimming and J lost 5 bases, with 20 bases between them. Looked up from germline, CDR1 is MDHEN and CDR2 is SYDVKM. CDR3 sequence: CASTPSGGRRYGYTF. DNA for the CDR3: TGTGCCAGCACCCCTTCCGGGGGGCGCAGATATGGCTACACCTTC.

The genes are TRBV5-1 and TRBJ1-2; 7 nucleotides agree with TRBD1. V lost 1 base to trimming and J lost 4 bases; unmatched junction nucleotides: 4. From germline, CDR1 is SGHRS and CDR2 YFSETQ. The CDR3 spans 14 residues. The CDR3 reads CASSLSGTAYGYTF. The CDR3 DNA is TGCGCCAGCAGCTTGTCCGGGACAGCCTATGGCTACACCTTC.

This rearrangement joins TRBV9 to TRBJ2-3; TRBD2 matches 9 bases. CDR3 length equals 16 residues. V dropped 4 bases and J dropped 6; count of bases not matched to a gene: 12. Germline lookup yields CDR1 SGDLS and CDR2 YYNGEE. CDR3 bases: TGTGCCAGCAGCAAACAAGCGGGAGGATCCTGGGATACGCAGTATTTT. This sequence encodes CASSKQAGGSWDTQYF. Combining the CDR3 with reference TRBV9 and TRBJ2-3 gives the whole variable domain DSGVTQTPKHLITATGQRVTLRCSPRSGDLSVYWYQQSLDQGLQFLIQYYNGEERAKGNILERFSAQQFPDLHSELNLSSLELGDSALYFCASSKQAGGSWDTQYFGPGTRLTVL.

In DNA, the CDR3 is TGTGCCAGCAGCTTGTCACAGGGAGTCTACGAGCAGTACTTC. This encodes CASSLSQGVYEQYF. The chain has TRBV5-4 and TRBJ2-7; a possible D gene is TRBD1 (6 bases). The CDR3 has 14 residues. The germline V and J ends were trimmed by 1 base and 3 bases, with 11 bases remaining between them. The V gene's germline CDR1 is SGHNT and CDR2 YYREEE (reference sequence).

Here the CDR3 DNA reads TGTGCCAGCAGCTCTGGGCTTTCCTACGAGCAGTACTTC. Translation gives CASSSGLSYEQYF. V and J are TRBV7-2 and TRBJ2-7; D gene unclear. CDR3 size: 13 residues. Germline values: CDR1 SGHTA, CDR2 FQGNSA. Deletions cut 4 bases from V and 1 base from J, with 8 bases between.

The chain links TRBV5-1 to TRBJ2-5, with 10 bases matching TRBD2. The length of the CDR3 is 19 residues. Per the germline V gene, CDR1 is SGHRS and CDR2 is YFSETQ. J lost 2 bases, V lost 1 base, and 14 bases had no gene match. This chain's CDR3 is CASSLFLTSGAIIQETQYF. CDR3 DNA: TGCGCCAGCAGCTTGTTTCTTACTAGCGGGGCTATAATACAAGAGACCCAGTACTTC.

CDR3 in DNA: TGTGCCAGCAGTTACCCCGCAGGGGATTTTACTGAAGCTTTCTTT. Protein product: CASSYPAGDFTEAFF. The rearrangement uses TRBV6-6 and TRBJ1-1; tentative D call: TRBD1 (6 bases). CDR1 and CDR2 from the germline V gene are MNHNY and SVGAGI (reference sequence). The CDR3 runs 15 residues. Trimming removed 2 bases at V and 5 bases at J, with 15 bases between.

The V call is TRBV7-8, the J call TRBJ2-5; no firm D call. The CDR3 extends over 13 amino acids. Trimming took 5 bases from V and 2 from J, leaving 9 bases between them. The germline CDR1 and CDR2 sequences are SGHVS and FQNEAQ. The CDR3 nucleotides are TGTGCCAGCAGCCAGGAACGGCAAGAGACCCAGTACTTC. Amino acids: CASSQERQETQYF. Full variable domain (missing parts from reference TRBV7-8 and TRBJ2-5): GAGVSQSPRYKVAKRGQDVALRCDPISGHVSLFWYQQALGQGPEFLTYFQNEAQLDKSGLPSDRFFAERPEGSVSTLKIQRTQQEDSAVYLCASSQERQETQYFGPGTRLLVL.

The gene calls are TRBV9 and TRBJ2-7; D is undetermined. Germline CDR1 and CDR2: SGDLS and YYNGEE. V lost 4 bases, J lost 0 bases, and 14 bases lay in between. The CDR3 is 15 amino acids. The CDR3 DNA sequence: TGTGCCAGCAGCCTAACTGGCTTAGCCTCCTACGAGCAGTACTTC. Encoded protein: CASSLTGLASYEQYF.

A word on this clone: Relative to the germline gene, one junction end is altered; a read error may explain this. CDR3 nucleotides: TGTTCCAGCAGCAACGACAGGGTTCGGGGGTCCTCGAACACCGGGGAGCTGTTTTTT. Encoded protein: CSSSNDRVRGSSNTGELFF. The chain links TRBV7-9 to TRBJ2-2, with D possibly TRBD1 on 7 matching bases. The CDR3 length is 19 residues. Germline lookup yields CDR1 SEHNR and CDR2 FQNEAQ (reference sequence). The whole variable domain, filled in from reference TRBV7-9 and TRBJ2-2, reads DTGVSQNPRHKITKRGQNVTFRCDPISEHNRLYWYRQTLGQGPEFLTYFQNEAQLEKSRLLSDRFSAERPKGSFSTLEIQRTEQGDSAMYLCSSSNDRVRGSSNTGELFFGEGSRLTVL.

The gene calls are TRBV7-9 and TRBJ1-1; 8 nucleotides align to TRBD1. CDR1 SEHNR and CDR2 FQNEAQ come from the germline V gene (reference sequence). V lost 5 bases and J lost 0; bases outside the gene matches: 14. This CDR3 region has 18 residues. This CDR3 reads CASSPTDRGNDMNTEAFF. DNA for the CDR3: TGTGCCAGCAGCCCGACCGACAGGGGTAACGATATGAACACTGAAGCTTTCTTT.

The gene calls are TRBV2 and TRBJ2-1; the D is unclear. Trimming stripped 4 bases from V and 7 bases from J, with 17 bases between. Per the germline V gene, CDR1 is SNHLY and CDR2 is FYNNEI. CDR3 size: 15 residues. The CDR3 DNA reads as TGTGCCAGCAGTGTGACGAGACATAGGAATAATGAGCAGTTCTTC. Protein product: CASSVTRHRNNEQFF.

This rearrangement joins TRBV6-5 to TRBJ1-5, with 10 bases that match TRBD1. CDR1 is MNHEY, CDR2 SVGAGI, per germline. V lost 3 bases, J lost 5 bases, and 4 bases stayed unmatched. The CDR3 totals 15 residues. The CDR3 DNA follows: TGTGCCAGCAGTTATACCGGGACAGGGGATCAGCCCCAGCATTTT. As protein: CASSYTGTGDQPQHF.

The gene calls are TRBV6-6 and TRBJ2-1; TRBD2 is a possible D gene (6 bases). Trimming removed 6 bases at V and 6 bases at J, with 18 bases between. CDR3 length equals 15 residues. Germline values: CDR1 MNHNY, CDR2 SVGAGI (reference sequence). The CDR3: CASSSQGDFGNEQFF. The CDR3 DNA sequence: TGTGCCAGCAGCTCCCAAGGGGACTTCGGCAATGAGCAGTTCTTC.

The rearrangement links TRBV30 to TRBJ2-7, with TRBD2 matching over 7 bases. The CDR3 runs to 13 residues. The J segment lost 2 bases and the V segment lost 0 bases, leaving 1 base of the junction unmatched. The germline V gene has CDR1 GTSNPN and CDR2 SVGIG (reference sequence). This CDR3 is CAWSVGGAYEQYF. For the CDR3, the DNA is TGTGCCTGGAGTGTGGGGGGGGCCTACGAGCAGTACTTC.

V and J are TRBV5-1 and TRBJ1-4, with TRBD1 matching over 12 bases. Germline trimming cut 3 bases from V and 8 bases from J; bases unmatched to any gene: 17. The CDR3 has 19 amino acids. Germline CDR1 and CDR2: SGHRS and YFSETQ. The CDR3 bases are TGCGCCAGCAGCTACCTACCGATGGGGGACAGGGGGCCTGAGGAAAAACTGTTTTTT. As protein: CASSYLPMGDRGPEEKLFF.

This chain joins TRBV9 and TRBJ2-5; TRBD1 matches 11 bases. TRBJ2-7 explains the end of the DNA better; the J call may be wrong. Germline loops: CDR1 SGDLS, CDR2 YYNGEE. This CDR3 region has 15 residues. The chain's CDR3 is CASSVGTGGLDEQYF. CDR3 DNA sequence: TGTGCCAGCAGCGTAGGGACAGGGGGCCTTGACGAGCAGTACTTC.

V and J are TRBV7-9 and TRBJ2-3; D perhaps matches TRBD2 (6 bases). V lost 3 bases, J lost 7 bases, and 8 bases lay in between. The V gene's germline CDR1 is SEHNR and CDR2 FQNEAQ (reference sequence). The CDR3 is 12 amino acids. CDR3 DNA: TGTGCCAGCAGCTTTGCGGGGAATACGCAGTATTTT. Translating it yields CASSFAGNTQYF.

J is TRBJ2-6 and V is TRBV7-9; D gene uncertain. In germline, CDR1 is SEHNR, CDR2 FQNEAQ (reference sequence). V lost 1 base to trimming and J lost 0 bases, with 10 bases between them. This CDR3 has 17 amino acids. The CDR3 spells CASSLGQIVSGANVLTF. The CDR3 nucleotides are TGTGCCAGCAGCTTAGGGCAAATCGTCTCTGGGGCCAACGTCCTGACTTTC.